The clone carrying this T cell receptor beta chain was seen a single time. This record belongs to a study of blood T cell repertoires in COVID-19. Generated by immunoSEQ multiplex PCR, the TCRdb table keeps only in-frame clones and is missing some. This sample has under 200,000 clones, with about 80% found just once. The ends lost 0 bases at V and 7 bases at J; junction bases unmatched: 3. Germline-derived CDR1 and CDR2 are SGHTA and FQGNSA. The CDR3 totals 15 residues. The source is a man in his sixties or seventies with active or convalescent COVID-19. The V and J genes are TRBV7-2 and TRBJ2-3; 11 bases match TRBD2. Sequencing was carried out using peripheral blood. CDR3 sequence: CASSLATSGVNTQYF. The CDR3 DNA reads TGTGCCAGCAGCTTAGCGACTAGCGGGGTGAATACGCAGTATTTT.